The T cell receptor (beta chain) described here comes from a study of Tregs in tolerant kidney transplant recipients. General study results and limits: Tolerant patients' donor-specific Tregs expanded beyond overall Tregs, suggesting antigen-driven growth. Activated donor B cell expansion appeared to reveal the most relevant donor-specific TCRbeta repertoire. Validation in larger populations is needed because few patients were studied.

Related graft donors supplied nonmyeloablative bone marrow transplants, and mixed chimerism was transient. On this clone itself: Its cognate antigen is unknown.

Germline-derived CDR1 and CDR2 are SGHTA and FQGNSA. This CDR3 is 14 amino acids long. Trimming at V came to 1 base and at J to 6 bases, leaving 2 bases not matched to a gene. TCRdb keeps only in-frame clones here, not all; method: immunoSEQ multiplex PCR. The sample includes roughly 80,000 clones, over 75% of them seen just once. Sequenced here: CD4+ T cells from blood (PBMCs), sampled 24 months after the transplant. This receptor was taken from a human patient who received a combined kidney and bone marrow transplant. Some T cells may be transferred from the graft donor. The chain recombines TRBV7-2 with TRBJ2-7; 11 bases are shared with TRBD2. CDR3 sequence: CASSLVSGGAEQYF. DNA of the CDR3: TGTGCCAGCAGCTTAGTTAGCGGGGGGGCCGAGCAGTACTTC.